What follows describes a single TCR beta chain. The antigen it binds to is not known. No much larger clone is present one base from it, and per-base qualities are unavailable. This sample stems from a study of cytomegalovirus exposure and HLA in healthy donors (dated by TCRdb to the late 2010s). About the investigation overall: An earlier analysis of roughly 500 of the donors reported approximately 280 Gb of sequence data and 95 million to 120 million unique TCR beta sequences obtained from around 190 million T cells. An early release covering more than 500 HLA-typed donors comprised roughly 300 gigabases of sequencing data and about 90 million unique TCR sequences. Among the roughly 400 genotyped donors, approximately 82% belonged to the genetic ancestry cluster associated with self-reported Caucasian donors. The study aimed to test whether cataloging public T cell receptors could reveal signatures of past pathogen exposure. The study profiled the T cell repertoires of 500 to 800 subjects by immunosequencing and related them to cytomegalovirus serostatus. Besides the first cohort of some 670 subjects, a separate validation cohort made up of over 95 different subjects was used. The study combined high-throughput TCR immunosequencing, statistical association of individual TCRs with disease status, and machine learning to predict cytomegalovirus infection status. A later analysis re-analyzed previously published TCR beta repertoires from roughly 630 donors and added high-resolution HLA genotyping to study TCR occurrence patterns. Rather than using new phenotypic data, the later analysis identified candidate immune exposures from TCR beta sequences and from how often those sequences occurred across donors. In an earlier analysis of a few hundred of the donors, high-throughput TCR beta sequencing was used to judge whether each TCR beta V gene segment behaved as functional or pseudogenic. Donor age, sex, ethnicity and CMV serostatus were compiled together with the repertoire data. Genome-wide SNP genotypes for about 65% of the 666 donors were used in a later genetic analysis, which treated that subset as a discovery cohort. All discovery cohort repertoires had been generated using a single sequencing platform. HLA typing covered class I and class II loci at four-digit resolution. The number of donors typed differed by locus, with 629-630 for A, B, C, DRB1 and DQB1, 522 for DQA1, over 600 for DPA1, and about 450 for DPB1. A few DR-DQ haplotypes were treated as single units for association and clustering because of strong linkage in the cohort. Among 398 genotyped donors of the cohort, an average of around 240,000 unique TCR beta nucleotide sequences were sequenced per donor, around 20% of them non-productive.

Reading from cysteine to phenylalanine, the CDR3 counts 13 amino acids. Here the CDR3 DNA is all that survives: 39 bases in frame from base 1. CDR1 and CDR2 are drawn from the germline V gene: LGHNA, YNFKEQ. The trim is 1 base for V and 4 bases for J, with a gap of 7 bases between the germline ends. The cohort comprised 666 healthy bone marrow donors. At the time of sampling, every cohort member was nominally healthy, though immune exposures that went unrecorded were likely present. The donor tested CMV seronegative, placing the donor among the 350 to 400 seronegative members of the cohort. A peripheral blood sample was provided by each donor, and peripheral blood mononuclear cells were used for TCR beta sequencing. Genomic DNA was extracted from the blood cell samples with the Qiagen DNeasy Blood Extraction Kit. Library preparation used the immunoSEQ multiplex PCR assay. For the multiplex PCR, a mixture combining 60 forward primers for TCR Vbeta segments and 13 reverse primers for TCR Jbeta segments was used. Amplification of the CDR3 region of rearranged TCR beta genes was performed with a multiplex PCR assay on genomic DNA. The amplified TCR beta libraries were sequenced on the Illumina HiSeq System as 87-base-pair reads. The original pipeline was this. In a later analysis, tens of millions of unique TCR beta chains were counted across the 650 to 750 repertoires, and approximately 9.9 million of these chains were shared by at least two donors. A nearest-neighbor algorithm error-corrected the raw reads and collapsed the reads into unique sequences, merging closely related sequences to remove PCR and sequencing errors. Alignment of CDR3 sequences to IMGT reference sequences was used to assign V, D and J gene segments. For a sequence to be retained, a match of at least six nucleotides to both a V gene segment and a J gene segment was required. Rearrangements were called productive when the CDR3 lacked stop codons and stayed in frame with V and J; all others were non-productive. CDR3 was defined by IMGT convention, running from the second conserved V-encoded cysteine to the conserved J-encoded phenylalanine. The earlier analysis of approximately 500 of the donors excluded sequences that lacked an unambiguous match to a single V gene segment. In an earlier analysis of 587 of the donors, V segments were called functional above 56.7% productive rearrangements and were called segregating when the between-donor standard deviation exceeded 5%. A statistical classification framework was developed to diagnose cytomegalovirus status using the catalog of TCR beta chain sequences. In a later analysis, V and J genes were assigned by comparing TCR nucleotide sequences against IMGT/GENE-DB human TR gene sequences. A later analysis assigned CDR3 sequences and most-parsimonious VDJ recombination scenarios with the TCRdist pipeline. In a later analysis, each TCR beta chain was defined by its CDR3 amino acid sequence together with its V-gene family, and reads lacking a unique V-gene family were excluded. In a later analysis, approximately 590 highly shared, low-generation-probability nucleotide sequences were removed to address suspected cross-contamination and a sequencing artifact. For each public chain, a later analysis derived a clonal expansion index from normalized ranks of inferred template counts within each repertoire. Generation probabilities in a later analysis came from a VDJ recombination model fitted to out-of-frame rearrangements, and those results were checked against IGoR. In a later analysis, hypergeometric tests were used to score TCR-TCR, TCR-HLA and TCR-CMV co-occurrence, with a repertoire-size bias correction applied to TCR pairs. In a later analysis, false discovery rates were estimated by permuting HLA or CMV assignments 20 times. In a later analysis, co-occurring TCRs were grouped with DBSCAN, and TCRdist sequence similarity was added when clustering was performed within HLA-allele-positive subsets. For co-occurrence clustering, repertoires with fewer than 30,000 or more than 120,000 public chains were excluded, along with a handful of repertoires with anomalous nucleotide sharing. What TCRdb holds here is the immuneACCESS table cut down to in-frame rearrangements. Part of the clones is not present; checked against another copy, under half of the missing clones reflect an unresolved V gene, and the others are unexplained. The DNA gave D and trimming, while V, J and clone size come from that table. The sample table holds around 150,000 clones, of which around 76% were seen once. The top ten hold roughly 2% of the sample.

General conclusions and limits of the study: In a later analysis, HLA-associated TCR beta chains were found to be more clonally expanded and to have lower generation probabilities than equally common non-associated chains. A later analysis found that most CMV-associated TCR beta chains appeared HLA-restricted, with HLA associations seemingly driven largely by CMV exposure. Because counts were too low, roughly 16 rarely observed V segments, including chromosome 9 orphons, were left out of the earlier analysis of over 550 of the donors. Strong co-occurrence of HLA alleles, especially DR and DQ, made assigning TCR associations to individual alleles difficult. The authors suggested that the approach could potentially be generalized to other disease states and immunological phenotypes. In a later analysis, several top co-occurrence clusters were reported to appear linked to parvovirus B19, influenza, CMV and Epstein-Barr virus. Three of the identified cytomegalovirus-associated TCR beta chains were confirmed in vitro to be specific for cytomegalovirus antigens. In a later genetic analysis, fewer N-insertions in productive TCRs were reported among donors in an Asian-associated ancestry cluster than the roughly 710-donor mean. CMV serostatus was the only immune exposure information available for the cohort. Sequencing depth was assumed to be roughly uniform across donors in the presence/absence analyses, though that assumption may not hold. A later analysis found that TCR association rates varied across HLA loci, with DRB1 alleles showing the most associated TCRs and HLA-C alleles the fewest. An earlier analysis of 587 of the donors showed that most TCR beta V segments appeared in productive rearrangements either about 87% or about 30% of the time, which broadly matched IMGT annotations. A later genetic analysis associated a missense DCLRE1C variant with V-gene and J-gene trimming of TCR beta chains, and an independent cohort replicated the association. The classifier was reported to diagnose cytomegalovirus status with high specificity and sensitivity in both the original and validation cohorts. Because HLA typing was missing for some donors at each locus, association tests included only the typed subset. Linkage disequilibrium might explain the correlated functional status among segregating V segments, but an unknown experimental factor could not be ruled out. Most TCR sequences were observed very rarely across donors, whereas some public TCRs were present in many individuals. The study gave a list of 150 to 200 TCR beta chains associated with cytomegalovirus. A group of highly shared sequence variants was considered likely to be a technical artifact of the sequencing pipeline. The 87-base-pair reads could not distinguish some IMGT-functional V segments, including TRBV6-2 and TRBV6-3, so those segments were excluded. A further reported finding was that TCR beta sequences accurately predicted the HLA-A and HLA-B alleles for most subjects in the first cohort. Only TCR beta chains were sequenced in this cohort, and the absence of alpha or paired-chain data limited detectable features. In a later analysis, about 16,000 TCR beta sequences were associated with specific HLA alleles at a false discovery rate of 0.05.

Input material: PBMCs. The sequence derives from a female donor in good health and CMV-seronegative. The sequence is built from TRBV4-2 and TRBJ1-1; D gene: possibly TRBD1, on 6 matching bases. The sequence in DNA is TGTGCCAGCAGCCAAGCCAGGGGCACTGAAGCTTTCTTT. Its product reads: CASSQARGTEAFF.